Presented here are 27 T cell receptor beta chains from one specimen sequenced in a study of blood T cells in healthy people across ages. A second PCR of about 6 to 12 cycles used a sample-barcoded 5' primer and a J-beta primer mix. TCRdb used MiXCR to reprocess the 5' RACE reads, holding one entry per CDR3 protein. The profile shows hundreds of thousands of distinct CDR3 sequences, roughly two fifths of them singletons. The sequencing sample was made of blood. These receptors were taken from a woman aged 60-75 years in good health.

The chain joins TRBV7-2 to TRBJ1-5; tentative D call: TRBD1 (5 bases). Trimming shortened V by 2 bases and J by 1 base, and 9 bases separated the two germline ends. The length of the CDR3 is 15 residues. Germline CDR1 is SGHTA and CDR2 is FQGNSA. Here the CDR3 DNA reads TGTGCCAGCAGCTTAAATTGGGGCAGCAATCAGCCCCAGCATTTT. It is translated as CASSLNWGSNQPQHF. The variable domain in full, with the rest retrieved from reference TRBV7-2 and TRBJ1-5, is GAGVSQSPSNKVTEKGKDVELRCDPISGHTALYWYRQSLGQGLEFLIYFQGNSAPDKSGLPSDRFSAERTGGSVSTLTIQRTQQEDSAVYLCASSLNWGSNQPQHFGDGTRLSIL.

With respect to this clonotype: Germline is not matched at one junction end, which may reflect a read error. The chain recombines TRBV9 with TRBJ1-1; D not certain. Germline CDR1 SGDLS, CDR2 YYNGEE. CDR3 length: 17 residues. DNA of the CDR3: TGTGCCAGCGGCGTAGTGGGAGGCAGAAAGGGTAGCACTGAAGCTTTCTTT. Translating it yields CASGVVGGRKGSTEAFF.

For the CDR3, the DNA is TGCAGTGCGTGGGAACCGGGACAGGTCTCCTACGAGCAGTACTTC. As protein: CSAWEPGQVSYEQYF. The rearrangement joins TRBV20-1 to TRBJ2-7; 8 bases are shared with TRBD1. Germline loops: CDR1 DFQATT, CDR2 SNEGSKA (reference sequence). The CDR3 length is 15 residues. V lost 6 bases to trimming and J lost 0 bases; unmatched junction nucleotides: 10.

This sequence joins TRBV15 and TRBJ1-2; no firm D call. Trimming took off 0 bases at V and 2 bases at J, with 16 bases between the two ends. Germline lookup yields CDR1 LNHNV and CDR2 YYDKDF (reference sequence). The CDR3 has 17 residues. The CDR3 here is CATSRDRGLGWNYGYTF. The CDR3 coding sequence is TGTGCCACCAGCAGAGATAGAGGGCTGGGATGGAACTATGGCTACACCTTC.

This clonotype was observed a handful of times. J is TRBJ2-1 and V is TRBV6-1, with D perhaps given as TRBD1 or TRBD2 (5 bases each). The CDR3 runs 13 residues. Germline lookup yields CDR1 MNHNS and CDR2 SASEGT. Trimming removed 3 bases from V and 8 bases from J, with 11 bases in between. CDR3 nucleotides: TGTGCCAGCAGTGAGGGGACGTCGTATGAGCAGTTCTTC. This encodes CASSEGTSYEQFF.

In this sample, this clonotype turned up a few times. The chain recombines TRBV4-3 with TRBJ1-4, with D possibly matching TRBD1 (5 bases). Deletions cut 1 base from V and 0 bases from J, with 12 bases between. Per germline, CDR1 LGHNA and CDR2 YSLEER. CDR3 length: 17 amino acids. Here the CDR3 DNA reads TGCGCCAGCAGCCAAGGACCAGGGACCCCAACTAATGAAAAACTGTTTTTT. This encodes CASSQGPGTPTNEKLFF.

This clonotype was counted only a few times. This chain uses TRBV7-3 with TRBJ2-7; D is possibly TRBD1 (6 bases). The CDR3 is 13 amino acids. In germline, CDR1 is SGHTA, CDR2 FQGTGA. Trimming removed 0 bases at V and 7 bases at J, with 10 bases between. CDR3 nucleotide sequence: TGTGCCAGCAGCTTAACTGGAGGACAGGAGCAGTACTTC. It is translated as CASSLTGGQEQYF.

This chain joins TRBV20-1 and TRBJ2-1; 7 bases are a match to TRBD1. The J call is in doubt because the DNA end fits TRBJ2-7 better. Germline CDR1 and CDR2: DFQATT and SNEGSKA (reference sequence). The CDR3 consists of 14 residues. Written as DNA, the CDR3 is TGCAGTGCTCGCCCCGGGACAGCCTACAATGAGCAGTACTTC. It codes for CSARPGTAYNEQYF.

V usage is TRBV14 and J usage is TRBJ1-1; no firm D call. V lost 6 bases and J lost 3, with 14 bases in between. The CDR3 runs to 14 residues. From germline, CDR1 is SGHDN and CDR2 FVKESK. CDR3 nucleotide sequence: TGTGCCAGCAGGCGACGGCCATGGGACACTGAAGCTTTCTTT. This sequence encodes CASRRRPWDTEAFF. The full variable domain, in which reference TRBV14 and TRBJ1-1 provide the parts outside the CDR3, is EAGVTQFPSHSVIEKGQTVTLRCDPISGHDNLYWYRRVMGKEIKFLLHFVKESKQDESGMPNNRFLAERTGGTYSTLKVQPAELEDSGVYFCASRRRPWDTEAFFGQGTRLTVV.

This chain joins TRBV29-1 and TRBJ2-2; no clear D gene. V was cut by 5 bases and J by 2 bases, with 9 bases left in between. Germline V gene data show CDR1 as SQVTM and CDR2 as ANQGSEA. This CDR3 contains 13 residues. The CDR3 nucleotides are TGCAGCGTTCAGGACGGAAACACCGGGGAGCTGTTTTTT. As protein: CSVQDGNTGELFF.

This chain links TRBV5-6 with TRBJ2-6; 7 bases line up with TRBD1. The CDR3 contains 17 residues. Trimming took 1 base from V and 4 from J; bases not matched to a gene: 8. Germline CDR1 is SGHDT and CDR2 is YYEEEE. CDR3 region: CASSLWDRDSGANVLTF. CDR3 nucleotides: TGTGCCAGCAGCTTGTGGGACAGAGACTCCGGGGCCAACGTCCTGACTTTC. Variable domain in full (rest from reference TRBV5-6 and TRBJ2-6): DAGVTQSPTHLIKTRGQQVTLRCSPKSGHDTVSWYQQALGQGPQFIFQYYEEEERQRGNFPDRFSGHQFPNYSSELNVNALLLGDSALYLCASSLWDRDSGANVLTFGAGSRLTVL.

Points on this clonotype: A read error may account for a junction end that differs from germline. This rearrangement joins TRBV29-1 to TRBJ2-3, with D perhaps matching TRBD1 or TRBD2 (7 bases each). The length of the CDR3 is 13 residues. In germline, CDR1 is SQVTM, CDR2 ANQGSEA. Here the CDR3 DNA reads TGCAGCGTTCAGGGGGGGGCCACAGATACGGAGTATTTT. Translating it yields CSVQGGATDTEYF.

With respect to this clonotype: A much more abundant neighbour one base away suggests this may be a read error. This chain links TRBV7-2 with TRBJ2-5; D may be TRBD1 (6 bases). The CDR3 sequence is 15 residues long. Germline lookup yields CDR1 SGHTA and CDR2 FQGNSA. The CDR3 coding sequence is TGTGCCGGCAGCTTAGTCGCAGGGACACACGAGACCCAGTACTTC. It encodes CAGSLVAGTHETQYF.

This clonotype has a handful of counts. The V and J genes are TRBV2 and TRBJ2-5; weak D call: TRBD2 (6 bases). Trimming shortened V by 8 bases and J by 0 bases, and 16 bases separated the two germline ends. There are 15 residues in the CDR3. Germline loops: CDR1 SNHLY, CDR2 FYNNEI. The CDR3 sequence: CASFPGLMYQETQYF. CDR3 nucleotides: TGTGCCAGCTTTCCGGGACTCATGTACCAAGAGACCCAGTACTTC.

This clonotype was counted only a few times. Being one base from a much bigger clone, this may be a read error. The chain links TRBV12-3 or TRBV12-4 to TRBJ2-5; TRBD1 agrees at 7 bases. There are 13 residues in the CDR3. CDR3 nucleotide sequence: TGTGCCAACAGTCTCGGGACAGTGGGGACCCAGTACTTC. This sequence encodes CANSLGTVGTQYF.

There are many counts of this clonotype. The V and J genes are TRBV7-3 and TRBJ2-7; D ambiguous. Deletions cut 9 bases from V and 1 base from J, with 7 bases between. Germline V lookup: CDR1 SGHTA, CDR2 FQGTGA. There are 11 residues in the CDR3. CDR3: CARLNSYEQYF. The CDR3 nucleotides are TGTGCCAGGCTAAATTCCTACGAGCAGTACTTC.

This chain links TRBV2 with TRBJ1-5; D is unresolved. The CDR3 contains 15 residues. Germline V gene data show CDR1 as SNHLY and CDR2 as FYNNEI. V lost 3 bases and J 0 bases, leaving 9 bases between the germline ends. The chain's CDR3 is CASSDGPFSNQPQHF. CDR3 DNA: TGTGCCAGCAGTGATGGACCCTTTAGCAATCAGCCCCAGCATTTT.

Comment on this clonotype: It may be a read error: a sequence one base away is much more abundant. The V and J genes are TRBV12-3 or TRBV12-4 and TRBJ2-1; D may match TRBD1 or TRBD2 (6 bases each). The CDR3 extends over 12 amino acids. CDR3 sequence (DNA): TGTGACAGCAGTTTTGGAGGGGGTGAGCAGTTCTTC. It translates to CDSSFGGGEQFF.

The rearrangement joins TRBV7-9 to TRBJ2-1; 9 bases agree with TRBD1. The V segment lost 4 bases and the J segment 2 bases; nucleotides outside the gene matches: 9. Looked up from germline, CDR1 is SEHNR and CDR2 is FQNEAQ (reference sequence). This CDR3 comprises 17 residues. The CDR3 DNA is TGTGCCAGCAGCTCGAAGGACAGGGGCAGCACCTACAATGAGCAGTTCTTC. Translated, it gives CASSSKDRGSTYNEQFF.

This clonotype was recorded at least ten times. The chain carries TRBV5-1 and TRBJ1-2; 9 bases match TRBD1. V dropped 4 bases and J dropped 5; count of bases not matched to a gene: 3. Per germline, CDR1 SGHRS and CDR2 YFSETQ. This CDR3 has 13 amino acids. The CDR3 bases are TGCGCCAGCAGCGATGGACAGGGGTATGGCTACACCTTC. It translates to CASSDGQGYGYTF.

At least ten counts were recorded for this clonotype. This chain joins TRBV4-2 and TRBJ2-7, with D tentatively TRBD1 (6 bases). Trimming stripped 4 bases from V and 2 bases from J, with 15 bases between. Germline assignment: CDR1 LGHNA and CDR2 YNFKEQ. The CDR3 is made up of 15 amino acids. The CDR3 DNA sequence: TGTGCCAGCAGCCGCGCCGAGACAGGCACCTACGAGCAGTACTTC. Protein sequence: CASSRAETGTYEQYF.

This chain connects TRBV11-2 to TRBJ2-5; D is perhaps TRBD2 (6 bases). The CDR3 extends over 12 amino acids. Germline CDR1 SGHAT, CDR2 FQNNGV. The ends were cut back, 1 base at V and 7 bases at J, with 7 bases in the middle. In DNA form, the CDR3 reads TGTGCCAGCAGCTTAGTGGAGGGGACCCAGTACTTC. Amino acids: CASSLVEGTQYF.

This chain uses TRBV6-1 with TRBJ2-6, with 8 nucleotides matching TRBD1. Germline lookup yields CDR1 MNHNS and CDR2 SASEGT. This CDR3 contains 20 residues. The V gene end was trimmed by 6 bases and the J gene end by 1 base; junction bases not matched to a gene: 17. CDR3 in amino acids: CASSPRPGTGHGSGANVLTF. The CDR3 coding sequence is TGTGCCAGCAGCCCAAGACCGGGGACAGGACACGGGTCTGGGGCCAACGTCCTGACTTTC.

The chain uses TRBV20-1 and TRBJ2-1; D possibly corresponds to TRBD2 (5 bases). Looked up from germline, CDR1 is DFQATT and CDR2 is SNEGSKA (reference sequence). Trimming stripped 3 bases from V and 3 bases from J, with 12 bases between. The CDR3 has 14 residues. CDR3 coding DNA: TGCAGTGCTAGTCCGGCTGCGGGCTACAATGAGCAGTTCTTC. Protein product: CSASPAAGYNEQFF.

The V call is TRBV7-9, the J call TRBJ2-2; 7 nucleotides line up with TRBD1. Germline loops: CDR1 SEHNR, CDR2 FQNEAQ (reference sequence). The CDR3 spans 16 residues. Unmatched junction bases numbered 7, after V lost 0 bases and J lost 6 bases. This chain's CDR3 is CASSLAGTDYSGELFF. DNA for the CDR3: TGTGCCAGCAGCTTAGCGGGGACAGATTACTCCGGGGAGCTGTTTTTT.

The rearrangement links TRBV5-1 to TRBJ2-3; 10 nucleotides match TRBD2. CDR1 is SGHRS and CDR2 is YFSETQ in the germline V gene. The CDR3 is 16 residues long. With V trimmed by 3 bases and J by 4 bases, 8 bases remained unmatched. As DNA, the CDR3 is TGCGCCAGCAGCTCCTCCCAGCGGGGGGGCCCAGATACGCAGTATTTT. Its protein product is CASSSSQRGGPDTQYF.

The chain carries TRBV5-6 and TRBJ2-1, with 7 bases identical to TRBD2. The CDR3 loop spans 17 amino acids. The germline gives CDR1 SGHDT, CDR2 YYEEEE. The J segment lost 7 bases and the V segment lost 5 bases, leaving 18 bases of the junction unmatched. CDR3 protein: CASSSRLASLVWNEQFF. In DNA, the CDR3 is TGTGCCAGCAGTTCCCGACTAGCATCTTTGGTGTGGAATGAGCAGTTCTTC.